The clone carrying this T cell receptor (beta chain) was observed many times. This library used around 0.4 ug RNA and molecular barcoded adaptors spanning alpha/delta and beta/gamma chains. Via MiXCR, TCRdb re-called the reads, giving one row per CDR3 protein. The table has 30,000 to 45,000 distinct CDR3 sequences, roughly an eighth seen once. These data originate in a study of read filtering for tumor transcriptome and immune sequencing. CDR3 length equals 12 residues. CDR1 is SGHVS and CDR2 is FQNEAQ in the germline V gene. The V end lost 6 bases, the J end lost 8 bases, and 13 bases lay between the germline ends.

The chain is built from TRBV7-8 and TRBJ1-2; D gene uncertain. The receptor's source is a donor at least 40 years old with multiple myeloma. The sample was a population of CD138-negative cells sorted from bone marrow. The DNA for the CDR3 is TGTGCCAGCAGTTTGCAGGTCGGGGGCTACACCTTC. Translation: CASSLQVGGYTF. Combining the CDR3 with reference TRBV7-8 and TRBJ1-2 gives the whole variable domain GAGVSQSPRYKVAKRGQDVALRCDPISGHVSLFWYQQALGQGPEFLTYFQNEAQLDKSGLPSDRFFAERPEGSVSTLKIQRTQQEDSAVYLCASSLQVGGYTFGSGTRLTVV.